What follows is one T cell receptor (beta chain) and its context. No antigen is known for it. This sample is part of a study of vaccination effects on CD4 cells after COVID-19. Study details: ViraFEST used viral peptide pools to expand antigen-specific CD4+ T cells before sequencing. Wells of a few million PBMC each were grown with 7.5 to 10 IU/ml IL-2 and approximately 10 ug/ml peptides.

Clones were read by immunoSEQ multiplex PCR, and TCRdb kept only the in-frame ones, dropping some. The table shows over 45,000 clones, with 65% to 80% occurring only once. Culture proceeded for 9 to 11 days, and CD4+ T cells were then isolated. None of the vaccinated had previously contracted SARS-CoV-2, and their nucleocapsid antibodies tested negative. Days 3 and 7 were when half the medium was replaced with IL-2 medium. Losses at the gene ends were 2 bases for V and 10 bases for J; bases not matched to a gene: 16. The CDR3 is made up of 17 amino acids. The rearrangement joins TRBV23-1 to TRBJ2-1, with 8 positions matching TRBD2. TRBV23-1 is an open reading frame, and its role is uncertain. This specimen consisted of CD4+ T cells from PBMCs cultured without peptide, obtained before COVID-19 vaccination. The clonotype was recovered from a human donor who received a COVID-19 vaccine. CDR3 coding DNA: TGCGCCAGCAGTCAACTCCCGGGGAGCGGGGGCGATGGGGAGCAGTTCTTC. It encodes CASSQLPGSGGDGEQFF.